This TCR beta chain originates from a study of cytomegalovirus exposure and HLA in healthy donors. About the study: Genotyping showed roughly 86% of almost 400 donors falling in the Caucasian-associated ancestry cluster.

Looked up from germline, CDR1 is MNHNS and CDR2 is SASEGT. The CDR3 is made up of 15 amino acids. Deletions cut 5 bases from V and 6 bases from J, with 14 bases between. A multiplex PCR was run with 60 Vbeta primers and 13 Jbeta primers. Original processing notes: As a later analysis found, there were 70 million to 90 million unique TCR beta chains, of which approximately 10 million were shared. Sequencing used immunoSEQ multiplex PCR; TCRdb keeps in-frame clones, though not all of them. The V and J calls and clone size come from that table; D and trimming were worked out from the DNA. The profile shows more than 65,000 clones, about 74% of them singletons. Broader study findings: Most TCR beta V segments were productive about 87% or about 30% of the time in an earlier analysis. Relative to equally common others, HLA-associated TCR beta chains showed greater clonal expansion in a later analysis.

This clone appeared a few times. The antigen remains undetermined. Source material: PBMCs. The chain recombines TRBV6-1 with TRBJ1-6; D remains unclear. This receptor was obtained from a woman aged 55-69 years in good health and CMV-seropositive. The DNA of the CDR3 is TGTGCCAGCAGTACGAGGCCTACAACTAATTCACCCCTCCACTTT. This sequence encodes CASSTRPTTNSPLHF.